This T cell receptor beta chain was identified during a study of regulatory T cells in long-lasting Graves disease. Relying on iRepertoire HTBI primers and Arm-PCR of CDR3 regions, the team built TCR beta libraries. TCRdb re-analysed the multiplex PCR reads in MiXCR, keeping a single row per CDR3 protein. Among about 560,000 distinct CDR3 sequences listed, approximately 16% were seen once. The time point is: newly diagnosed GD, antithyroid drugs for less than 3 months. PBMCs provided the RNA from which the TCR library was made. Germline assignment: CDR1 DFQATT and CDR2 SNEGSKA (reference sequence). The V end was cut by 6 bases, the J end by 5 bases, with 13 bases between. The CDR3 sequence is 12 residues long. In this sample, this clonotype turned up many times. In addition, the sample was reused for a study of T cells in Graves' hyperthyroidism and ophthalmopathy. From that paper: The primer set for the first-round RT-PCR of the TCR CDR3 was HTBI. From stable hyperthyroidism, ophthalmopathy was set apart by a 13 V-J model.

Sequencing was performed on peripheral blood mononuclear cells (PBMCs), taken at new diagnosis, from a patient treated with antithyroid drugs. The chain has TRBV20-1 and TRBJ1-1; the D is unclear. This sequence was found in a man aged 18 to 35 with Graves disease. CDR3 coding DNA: TGCAGTGCCTCTGGGGTAAGGACTGAAGCTTTCTTT. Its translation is CSASGVRTEAFF.